Presented here are 30 T cell receptor beta chains from one specimen sequenced in a study of CD8 T cells in Susac syndrome. Roughly 0.45 to 1 ug RNA was reverse transcribed with random hexamers. TCRdb called the immunoSEQ multiplex PCR reads again in MiXCR, with one record for every CDR3 protein. Among about 120,000 distinct CDR3 sequences, 85% to 95% were seen once, and the ten largest hold roughly 0.15%. Sequenced sample: CD4+ T cells from PBMCs. These receptors all stem from a human donor in good health.

This chain uses TRBV27 with TRBJ1-3; the D gene is possibly TRBD1 (5 bases). The CDR3 extends over 16 amino acids. Germline CDR1 and CDR2: MNHEY and SMNVEV (reference sequence). V was clipped by 4 bases and J by 4 bases, with 17 bases between them. The CDR3 sequence: CASSSGPRTSGNTIYF. The CDR3, as DNA: TGTGCCAGCAGTTCGGGACCTAGGACGTCCGGAAACACCATATATTTT.

The chain couples TRBV28 to TRBJ1-2; D is uncertain. The CDR3 is 14 amino acids. CDR1 and CDR2 from the germline V gene are MDHEN and SYDVKM. Trimming shortened V by 6 bases and J by 4 bases, and 15 bases separated the two germline ends. The chain's CDR3 is CASSPLDGGYGYTF. CDR3 nucleotides: TGTGCCAGCAGCCCACTAGACGGTGGCTATGGCTACACCTTC.

This chain joins TRBV20-1 and TRBJ2-7; D unclear. Deletions cut 6 bases from V and 4 bases from J, with 19 bases between. Germline loops: CDR1 DFQATT, CDR2 SNEGSKA (reference sequence). The CDR3 spans 14 residues. The CDR3 loop reads CSAQGPRESYEQYF. CDR3 sequence (DNA): TGCAGTGCCCAAGGGCCCCGCGAGAGTTACGAGCAGTACTTC.

This CDR3 reads CASSVGDRDYEQYF. The CDR3 DNA sequence: TGTGCCAGCAGCGTCGGGGATAGAGACTACGAGCAGTACTTC. The gene calls are TRBV9 and TRBJ2-7, with D perhaps matching TRBD2 (5 bases). This CDR3 spans 14 amino acids. With 2 bases removed from V and 3 bases from J, the gap between germline ends came to 12 bases. The germline V gene encodes CDR1 SGDLS and CDR2 YYNGEE.

The chain carries TRBV5-1 and TRBJ2-7, with D perhaps TRBD1 or TRBD2 (5 bases each). The V and J ends lost 5 bases and 6 bases respectively, with 15 bases between them. Per germline, CDR1 SGHRS and CDR2 YFSETQ. The CDR3 is 13 amino acids. This CDR3 is CASRRAGPGEQYF. CDR3 in DNA: TGCGCCAGCAGGCGGGCAGGGCCGGGCGAGCAGTACTTC.

This clonotype was found a few times. The rearrangement uses TRBV2 and TRBJ2-7, with D hard to call. The CDR3 has 11 amino acids. The germline gives CDR1 SNHLY, CDR2 FYNNEI. The V end was cut by 4 bases, the J end by 3 bases, with 4 bases between. The CDR3 loop reads CASSVGYEQYF. CDR3 in DNA: TGTGCCAGCAGTGTCGGCTACGAGCAGTACTTC.

The genes are TRBV5-6 and TRBJ1-2; a weak D match, TRBD1 (6 bases). Trimming stripped 4 bases from V and 5 bases from J, with 15 bases between. Germline V gene sequence: CDR1 SGHDT, CDR2 YYEEEE. This CDR3 region has 14 residues. DNA for the CDR3: TGTGCCAGCAGCACAAGAGGGGGGAGATATGGCTACACCTTC. Translation gives CASSTRGGRYGYTF.

This rearrangement joins TRBV3-1 to TRBJ2-3; no clear D. The ends were cut back, 4 bases at V and 6 bases at J, with 14 bases in the middle. Germline V CDR1 and CDR2: LGHDT, YNNKEL (reference sequence). This CDR3 is 14 amino acids long. The CDR3 bases are TGTGCCAGCAGCCCGACAACGGCCGGGGATACGCAGTATTTT. As protein: CASSPTTAGDTQYF.

The rearrangement joins TRBV3-1 to TRBJ2-1, with unresolved D. V lost 4 bases to trimming and J lost 4 bases, with 11 bases between them. CDR3 length: 14 amino acids. Germline V gene sequence: CDR1 LGHDT, CDR2 YNNKEL (reference sequence). The CDR3 loop is CASSPPGRYNEQFF. As DNA, the CDR3 is TGTGCCAGCAGCCCGCCCGGACGGTACAATGAGCAGTTCTTC.

The rearrangement joins TRBV12-3 or TRBV12-4 to TRBJ2-1, with D uncertain. This CDR3 contains 10 residues. The V end was cut by 3 bases, the J end by 10 bases, with 4 bases between. The chain's CDR3 is CASSLGEQFF. CDR3 bases: TGTGCCAGCAGTTTGGGCGAGCAGTTCTTC.

The chain couples TRBV19 to TRBJ1-2, with 7 bases fitting TRBD1. Germline-derived CDR1 and CDR2 are LNHDA and SQIVND (reference sequence). Trimming cost V 6 bases and J 5 bases; bases outside gene matches: 12. The CDR3 spans 15 residues. This CDR3 is CASRIPGQNMYGYTF. CDR3 bases: TGTGCCAGTAGGATACCGGGACAGAACATGTATGGCTACACCTTC. The full variable domain, in which reference TRBV19 and TRBJ1-2 provide the parts outside the CDR3, is DGGITQSPKYLFRKEGQNVTLSCEQNLNHDAMYWYRQDPGQGLRLIYYSQIVNDFQKGDIAEGYSVSREKKESFPLTVTSAQKNPTAFYLCASRIPGQNMYGYTFGSGTRLTVV.

This clonotype appeared once. The CDR3 loop reads CASSYTSENNEQFF. The CDR3, as DNA: TGTGCCAGCAGTTACACTAGCGAGAATAATGAGCAGTTCTTC. The chain uses TRBV6-5 and TRBJ2-1, with 7 bases lining up with TRBD2. Per the germline V gene, CDR1 is MNHEY and CDR2 is SVGAGI. V was clipped by 2 bases and J by 7 bases; unmatched bases: 5. The CDR3 is 14 amino acids.

The chain has TRBV15 and TRBJ1-2, with D uncertain. V dropped 0 bases and J dropped 8 bases, with 10 bases sitting between them. The CDR3 totals 13 residues. Germline CDR1 LNHNV, CDR2 YYDKDF (reference sequence). The CDR3 is CATSRDPTGGYTF. In nucleotides, the CDR3 is TGTGCCACCAGCAGAGATCCCACTGGGGGCTACACCTTC. The full variable domain, completed using reference TRBV15 and TRBJ1-2, is DAMVIQNPRYQVTQFGKPVTLSCSQTLNHNVMYWYQQKSSQAPKLLFHYYDKDFNNEADTPDNFQSRRPNTSFCFLDIRSPGLGDTAMYLCATSRDPTGGYTFGSGTRLTVV.

The chain has TRBV29-1 and TRBJ1-1; D is unresolved. This CDR3 comprises 15 residues. In germline, CDR1 is SQVTM, CDR2 ANQGSEA. Trimming cost V 5 bases and J 2 bases, with 18 bases left between them. The CDR3 region is CSVRRGTAGNTEAFF. The CDR3 coding sequence is TGCAGCGTTCGCCGAGGCACCGCTGGAAACACTGAAGCTTTCTTT.

The V gene is TRBV5-1, the J gene TRBJ2-3; tentatively, D is TRBD1 or TRBD2 (6 bases each). Germline CDR1 and CDR2: SGHRS and YFSETQ. Trimming removed 0 bases from V and 2 bases from J, with 10 bases in between. This CDR3 comprises 15 residues. The CDR3 coding sequence is TGCGCCAGCAGCTTGGAGAGGGGGGCCACAGATACGCAGTATTTT. Translating gives CASSLERGATDTQYF.

The rearrangement links TRBV3-1 to TRBJ2-1; 8 bases fit TRBD2. Germline CDR1 is LGHDT and CDR2 is YNNKEL (reference sequence). V lost 4 bases, J lost 7 bases, and 9 bases stayed unmatched. This CDR3 comprises 15 residues. The CDR3 is CASSLRQQRENEQFF. CDR3 coding DNA: TGTGCCAGCAGCCTAAGGCAACAGCGGGAGAATGAGCAGTTCTTC.

The chain has TRBV5-1 and TRBJ2-1; 7 bases map to TRBD1. V gave up 4 bases and J gave up 14 bases; unmatched junction bases: 6. Per the germline V gene, CDR1 is SGHRS and CDR2 is YFSETQ. CDR3 length: 11 residues. The CDR3 DNA reads TGCGCCAGCAGCCTGGGACAGCTGAAGTTCTTC. This sequence encodes CASSLGQLKFF.

The CDR3 loop is CASSLKGAEYEQYF. The CDR3 DNA sequence: TGTGCCAGCAGTTTGAAAGGGGCGGAATACGAGCAGTACTTC. The chain recombines TRBV27 with TRBJ2-7, with a tentative D call TRBD1 (5 bases). V was pared by 3 bases and J by 4 bases, with 13 bases between. The CDR3 consists of 14 residues. Per germline, CDR1 MNHEY and CDR2 SMNVEV (reference sequence).

The chain combines TRBV19 with TRBJ2-5; TRBD2 agrees at 9 bases. V dropped 2 bases and J dropped 5; count of bases not matched to a gene: 6. This CDR3 is built from 15 residues. Germline V gene data show CDR1 as LNHDA and CDR2 as SQIVND (reference sequence). CDR3 bases: TGTGCCAGTAGTATAAGTCCTAGCGGGGCGGAGACCCAGTACTTC. Its translation is CASSISPSGAETQYF.

This sequence joins TRBV11-2 and TRBJ2-1; D is uncertain. Between the trimmed V and J ends, which lost 2 bases and 12 bases, there was a span of 14 bases. The CDR3 contains 13 residues. The germline V gene encodes CDR1 SGHAT and CDR2 FQNNGV. Here the CDR3 reads CASSLSSLIRQFF. The CDR3 DNA sequence: TGTGCCAGCAGCTTATCATCATTAATCCGGCAGTTCTTC.

This clonotype was found once. The rearrangement uses TRBV29-1 and TRBJ1-1, with D perhaps matching TRBD1 (6 bases). V lost 5 bases and J lost 5, with 15 bases in between. The CDR3 has 13 amino acids. The V gene's germline CDR1 is SQVTM and CDR2 ANQGSEA. The CDR3 DNA reads TGCAGCGTTTGCACAGGGCAGGGGACTGAAGCTTTCTTT. Encoded protein: CSVCTGQGTEAFF.

This chain joins TRBV5-1 and TRBJ2-7, with D possibly TRBD2 on 8 matching bases. Germline values: CDR1 SGHRS, CDR2 YFSETQ. The CDR3 runs to 15 residues. Trimming removed 5 bases at V and 3 bases at J, with 18 bases between. This chain's CDR3 is CASSRGDSGSYEQYF. The CDR3 DNA is TGCGCCAGCAGTCGGGGGGACAGCGGGAGCTACGAGCAGTACTTC.

The count of this clonotype is one. The rearrangement uses TRBV9 and TRBJ1-3; no definite D call. Trimming stripped 3 bases from V and 0 bases from J, with 16 bases between. The length of the CDR3 is 17 residues. Germline lookup yields CDR1 SGDLS and CDR2 YYNGEE. DNA for the CDR3: TGTGCCAGCAGCGCCCAGCTACAGTCAAGCTCTGGAAACACCATATATTTT. This translates into CASSAQLQSSSGNTIYF.

V is TRBV4-1 and J is TRBJ1-2; 8 bases fit TRBD1. J was trimmed by 3 bases and V by 5 bases; bases with no gene match: 5. The CDR3 runs 14 residues. Looked up from germline, CDR1 is MGHRA and CDR2 is YSYEKL. The DNA for the CDR3 is TGCGCCAGCAGCAGGACAGGGCCCGACTATGGCTACACCTTC. This codes for CASSRTGPDYGYTF.

This clonotype was picked up one time. The J gene is TRBJ1-6, the V gene TRBV3-1; D call uncertain. Trimming shortened V by 2 bases and J by 7 bases, and 9 bases separated the two germline ends. Germline V gene lookup returns CDR1 LGHDT and CDR2 YNNKEL (reference sequence). The CDR3 length is 14 residues. The CDR3 here is CASSQLSQNSPLHF. The CDR3, as DNA: TGTGCCAGCAGCCAACTTTCCCAGAATTCACCCCTCCACTTT.

J is TRBJ2-1 and V is TRBV7-9; 9 bases agree with TRBD1. The CDR3 has 16 residues. Germline loops: CDR1 SEHNR, CDR2 FQNEAQ (reference sequence). V trimming: 5 bases; J trimming: 0 bases; junction bases outside the gene matches: 5. CDR3 region: CASSPGTGSSYNEQFF. Here the CDR3 DNA reads TGTGCCAGCAGCCCAGGGACAGGGAGCTCCTACAATGAGCAGTTCTTC.

The table lists this clonotype with a few counts. The CDR3 reads CASTRRSNQPQHF. As DNA, the CDR3 is TGTGCCAGCACAAGACGCAGCAATCAGCCCCAGCATTTT. The chain carries TRBV2 and TRBJ1-5; no definite D call. Germline V gives CDR1 SNHLY, CDR2 FYNNEI. CDR3 size: 13 residues. The V and J ends lost 7 bases and 1 base respectively, with 8 bases between them. The whole variable domain, remainder taken from reference TRBV2 and TRBJ1-5, is EPEVTQTPSHQVTQMGQEVILRCVPISNHLYFYWYRQILGQKVEFLVSFYNNEISEKSEIFDDQFSVERPDGSNFTLKIRSTKLEDSAMYFCASTRRSNQPQHFGDGTRLSIL.

CDR3 in amino acids: CASSPGTEGYGYTF. The CDR3, as DNA: TGTGCCAGCAGCCCCGGGACAGAAGGCTATGGCTACACCTTC. This chain connects TRBV2 to TRBJ1-2, with 7 nucleotides matching TRBD1. Germline V gene data show CDR1 as SNHLY and CDR2 as FYNNEI. V was pared by 6 bases and J by 4 bases, with 8 bases of the junction left unmatched. This CDR3 spans 14 amino acids.

In its sample, this clonotype was seen once. The chain couples TRBV3-1 to TRBJ2-7; no firm D call. This CDR3 is 12 amino acids long. V lost 0 bases and J lost 3, with 3 bases in between. The germline CDR1 and CDR2 sequences are LGHDT and YNNKEL (reference sequence). The CDR3 DNA follows: TGTGCCAGCAGCCAAGAGGGCTACGAGCAGTACTTC. Amino acids: CASSQEGYEQYF.

This CDR3 reads CASSVIDREPGELFF. DNA for the CDR3: TGTGCCAGCAGTGTCATAGACAGGGAGCCCGGGGAGCTGTTTTTT. The chain has TRBV2 and TRBJ2-2, with 7 bases identical to TRBD1. The ends lost 4 bases at V and 6 bases at J; junction bases unmatched: 8. Germline V gene data show CDR1 as SNHLY and CDR2 as FYNNEI. The CDR3 has 15 residues. The full variable domain, its missing parts supplied by reference TRBV2 and TRBJ2-2, is EPEVTQTPSHQVTQMGQEVILRCVPISNHLYFYWYRQILGQKVEFLVSFYNNEISEKSEIFDDQFSVERPDGSNFTLKIRSTKLEDSAMYFCASSVIDREPGELFFGEGSRLTVL.